The 17 T cell receptor beta chains presented below share a single source sample, sequenced in a study of cytotoxic CD8 clonotypes in ibrutinib-treated CLL (dated by TCRdb to the early 2020s). Library preparation used the immunoSEQ multiplex PCR assay. Drawn from immuneACCESS, this table holds only the in-frame rearrangements with V and J called that TCRdb kept. Clones are partly lost; checked studies trace under half to an unresolved V gene and leave the rest unexplained. The sample table shows some 200,000 clones, and roughly 72% are seen once. Together, the top ten hold roughly 13% of the sample. Explained via the paper, the time point label denotes: around 25 months on ibrutinib. The sequencing used PBMCs, collected after 24 months of ibrutinib treatment. The receptors stem from a human donor with chronic lymphocytic leukemia.

V is TRBV6-5 and J is TRBJ2-2, with 8 bases fitting TRBD1. Germline-derived CDR1 and CDR2 are MNHEY and SVGAGI. CDR3 size: 15 residues. The V segment lost 5 bases and the J segment 4 bases; nucleotides outside the gene matches: 6. The CDR3 nucleotides read TGTGCCAGCAGTCCCAGGGGGCAGGGCACCGGGGAGCTGTTTTTT. Translated: CASSPRGQGTGELFF.

V and J are TRBV7-8 and TRBJ2-3; weak D call: TRBD2 (5 bases). The CDR3 has 14 amino acids. V lost 3 bases, J lost 4 bases, and 11 bases lay in between. Per germline, CDR1 SGHVS and CDR2 FQNEAQ. The CDR3 sequence is CASSLDWASDTQYF. CDR3 nucleotides: TGTGCCAGCAGCTTGGACTGGGCGTCAGATACGCAGTATTTT.

This clone was counted a single time. This chain links TRBV5-1 with TRBJ2-5; D ambiguous. Trimming stripped 3 bases from V and 5 bases from J, with 11 bases between. The CDR3 consists of 13 residues. Germline CDR1 and CDR2: SGHRS and YFSETQ. The CDR3 nucleotides read TGCGCCAGCAGCTCTCAGTTGCGGGAGACCCAGTACTTC. It encodes CASSSQLRETQYF. The full variable domain, with the rest looked up from reference TRBV5-1 and TRBJ2-5, is KAGVTQTPRYLIKTRGQQVTLSCSPISGHRSVSWYQQTPGQGLQFLFEYFSETQRNKGNFPGRFSGRQFSNSRSEMNVSTLELGDSALYLCASSSQLRETQYFGPGTRLLVL.

The rearrangement joins TRBV18 to TRBJ2-1; D might be TRBD2 (6 bases). Deletions cut 2 bases from V and 5 bases from J, with 13 bases between. Germline CDR1 KGHSH, CDR2 LQKENI. This CDR3 spans 15 amino acids. This chain's CDR3 is CASSPYPGVDNEQFF. The CDR3 DNA sequence: TGTGCCAGCTCACCATACCCGGGAGTGGACAATGAGCAGTTCTTC.

The chain recombines TRBV29-1 with TRBJ2-1; TRBD2 aligns across 7 bases. Germline CDR1 is SQVTM and CDR2 is ANQGSEA. V trimming: 4 bases; J trimming: 4 bases; junction bases outside the gene matches: 7. The CDR3 contains 14 residues. The CDR3 region is CSVGIAGLYNEQFF. In DNA, the CDR3 is TGCAGCGTTGGAATAGCGGGTTTGTACAATGAGCAGTTCTTC.

The chain couples TRBV19 to TRBJ2-7, with D perhaps TRBD1 or TRBD2 (5 bases each). The germline V gene has CDR1 LNHDA and CDR2 SQIVND (reference sequence). V shed 5 bases and J shed 0 bases, with 8 bases lying between them. There are 13 residues in the CDR3. CDR3 bases: TGTGCCAGTAGTTGGGACCGCTCCTACGAGCAGTACTTC. This codes for CASSWDRSYEQYF.

This clone was counted only a few times. The J gene is TRBJ2-1, the V gene TRBV5-1; TRBD1 might be the D (5 bases). V was clipped by 5 bases and J by 7 bases, with 13 bases between them. CDR1 is SGHRS, CDR2 YFSETQ, per germline. CDR3 length: 13 residues. In DNA, the CDR3 is TGCGCCAGCAGTATCCAGGGCCTTAATGAGCAGTTCTTC. Protein product: CASSIQGLNEQFF. The complete variable domain, with remaining parts taken from reference TRBV5-1 and TRBJ2-1, reads KAGVTQTPRYLIKTRGQQVTLSCSPISGHRSVSWYQQTPGQGLQFLFEYFSETQRNKGNFPGRFSGRQFSNSRSEMNVSTLELGDSALYLCASSIQGLNEQFFGPGTRLTVL.

The chain has TRBV4-1 and TRBJ2-5, with D perhaps TRBD1 or TRBD2 (5 bases each). The germline V gene encodes CDR1 MGHRA and CDR2 YSYEKL. V gave up 4 bases and J gave up 2 bases, with 20 bases separating them. The CDR3 runs 17 residues. CDR3 coding DNA: TGCGCCAGCAGCCCACCCGGGGCAGGGACCACTCAAGAGACCCAGTACTTC. Translation gives CASSPPGAGTTQETQYF.

This chain connects TRBV7-6 to TRBJ1-5; D is ambiguous. This CDR3 comprises 13 residues. With 2 bases removed from V and 1 base from J, the gap between germline ends came to 3 bases. Germline V gives CDR1 SGHVS, CDR2 FNYEAQ. CDR3 in DNA: TGTGCCAGCAGCTTAAAAAGCAATCAGCCCCAGCATTTT. Encoded protein: CASSLKSNQPQHF. Filled out from reference TRBV7-6 and TRBJ1-5, the complete variable domain reads GAGVSQSPRYKVTKRGQDVALRCDPISGHVSLYWYRQALGQGPEFLTYFNYEAQQDKSGLPNDRFSAERPEGSISTLTIQRTEQRDSAMYRCASSLKSNQPQHFGDGTRLSIL.

The chain is built from TRBV2 and TRBJ1-5; D might be TRBD1 (6 bases). The germline CDR1 and CDR2 sequences are SNHLY and FYNNEI. Trimming removed 5 bases from V and 0 bases from J, with 11 bases in between. CDR3 size: 15 residues. As DNA, the CDR3 is TGTGCCAGCAGTAAATCGGACAGTAGCAATCAGCCCCAGCATTTT. Encoded protein: CASSKSDSSNQPQHF.

This clone was detected a few times. The V call is TRBV6-4, the J call TRBJ2-2; 11 positions agree with TRBD1. Trimming removed 0 bases from V and 3 bases from J; junction bases left unmatched: 0. This CDR3 contains 16 residues. CDR1 and CDR2 (germline): MRHNA, SNTAGT. The CDR3 nucleotides read TGTGCCAGCAGTGACTCGGACAGGGGGCACACCGGGGAGCTGTTTTTT. This sequence encodes CASSDSDRGHTGELFF.

Here the CDR3 reads CASSLAFPREQFF. The CDR3, as DNA: TGTGCCAGCAGCTTGGCATTTCCCCGTGAGCAGTTCTTC. The V and J genes are TRBV5-4 and TRBJ2-1, with no clear D. Germline V gene lookup returns CDR1 SGHNT and CDR2 YYREEE (reference sequence). The CDR3 length is 13 residues. The germline V and J ends were trimmed by 0 bases and 9 bases, with 10 bases remaining between them.

The V gene is TRBV6-1, the J gene TRBJ1-2, with D perhaps matching TRBD1 (5 bases). The CDR3 has 13 amino acids. Trimming removed 6 bases at V and 8 bases at J, with 16 bases between. Germline V gives CDR1 MNHNS, CDR2 SASEGT. CDR3 bases: TGTGCCAGCAGCCAGGACAAATACTCCGGCTACACCTTC. This codes for CASSQDKYSGYTF.

The table lists this clone with a few counts. This chain connects TRBV5-1 to TRBJ2-1, with D unclear. V lost 0 bases, J lost 5 bases, and 12 bases lay in between. The CDR3 is made up of 15 amino acids. Germline values: CDR1 SGHRS, CDR2 YFSETQ. CDR3 sequence: CASSLALVRDNEQFF. Here the CDR3 DNA reads TGCGCCAGCAGCTTGGCTCTAGTCAGAGACAATGAGCAGTTCTTC.

The rearrangement joins TRBV11-2 to TRBJ2-5; a possible D gene is TRBD2 (5 bases). The J call is uncertain, as TRBJ2-7 better fits the DNA end. Germline V gene data show CDR1 as SGHAT and CDR2 as FQNNGV. The CDR3 is made up of 15 amino acids. The CDR3 protein is CASSLGALGLHEQYF. DNA for the CDR3: TGTGCCAGCAGCCTTGGAGCACTAGGTCTACACGAGCAGTACTTC.

The chain uses TRBV18 and TRBJ1-1; D remains ambiguous. The CDR3 is 13 residues long. The V gene's germline CDR1 is KGHSH and CDR2 LQKENI. V was cut by 2 bases and J by 4 bases, with 8 bases left in between. In nucleotides, the CDR3 is TGTGCCAGCTCACCAGGGAGTACCACTGAAGCTTTCTTT. This encodes CASSPGSTTEAFF.

The rearrangement links TRBV18 to TRBJ2-2, with D perhaps TRBD1 or TRBD2 (5 bases each). CDR3 size: 16 residues. Germline V gives CDR1 KGHSH, CDR2 LQKENI. Trimming stripped 6 bases from V and 0 bases from J, with 14 bases between. The CDR3 DNA sequence: TGTGCCAGCTCCCGGACCTCGGGGCCGAACACCGGGGAGCTGTTTTTT. Translation gives CASSRTSGPNTGELFF.